These T cell receptor beta chains were read from a single sample in a study of blood T cell repertoires in COVID-19. TCRdb keeps only in-frame clones here, not all; method: immunoSEQ multiplex PCR. The table has around 110,000 clones, 75% to 90% seen once; the top ten hold approximately 0.76%. The sequencing input was peripheral blood. The receptors were sampled from a woman aged 70-85 years with acute or convalescent COVID-19. Both conserved end residues are part of each CDR3. The D gene is left open where the match is weak. Size tells how often a clone was seen (once, few, many) or the class of an expanded clone, and some rows leave it out.

j_call: TRBJ1-2; clone_size: -; d_call: TRBD1; v_call: TRBV20-1; cdr3_aa: CSARNRDRNTF; cdr3_nt: TGCAGTGCTAGAAACCGGGACAGGAACACCTTC
j_call: TRBJ1-3; clone_size: -; d_call: -; v_call: TRBV5-1; cdr3_aa: CASSPSVNGNTIYF; cdr3_nt: TGCGCCAGCAGCCCTAGTGTGAACGGAAACACCATATATTTT
j_call: TRBJ2-5; clone_size: -; d_call: -; v_call: TRBV18; cdr3_aa: CASSRGEETQYF; cdr3_nt: TGTGCCAGCTCACGGGGGGAAGAGACCCAGTACTTC
j_call: TRBJ2-3; clone_size: -; d_call: TRBD1; v_call: TRBV2; cdr3_aa: CASSLDRVPDTQYF; cdr3_nt: TGTGCCAGCAGCCTCGACAGGGTCCCAGATACGCAGTATTTT
j_call: TRBJ2-7; clone_size: -; d_call: TRBD1; v_call: TRBV19; cdr3_aa: CASSIRGPLGEQYF; cdr3_nt: TGTGCCAGTAGTATTAGGGGGCCCCTCGGCGAGCAGTACTTC
j_call: TRBJ1-2; clone_size: -; d_call: -; v_call: TRBV7-8; cdr3_aa: CASSLAVSYGYTF; cdr3_nt: TGTGCCAGCAGCTTAGCGGTCAGCTATGGCTACACCTTC
j_call: TRBJ1-2; clone_size: -; d_call: TRBD1; v_call: TRBV3-1/TRBV3-2; cdr3_aa: CASSQDTGQGGYTF; cdr3_nt: TGTGCCAGCAGCCAAGATACGGGACAGGGAGGCTACACCTTC
j_call: TRBJ1-2; clone_size: -; d_call: TRBD1; v_call: TRBV2; cdr3_aa: CASSEARAQGVYTF; cdr3_nt: TGTGCCAGCAGTGAAGCGAGAGCACAGGGGGTCTACACCTTC
j_call: TRBJ1-1; clone_size: -; d_call: -; v_call: TRBV11-2; cdr3_aa: CASSLERGTYTEAFF; cdr3_nt: TGTGCCAGCAGCTTAGAAAGGGGAACCTACACTGAAGCTTTCTTT
j_call: TRBJ2-1; clone_size: -; d_call: TRBD2; v_call: TRBV7-8; cdr3_aa: CASSPNPGAGGSSYNEQFF; cdr3_nt: TGTGCCAGCAGCCCCAATCCGGGAGCGGGAGGGAGCTCCTACAATGAGCAGTTCTTC
j_call: TRBJ2-1; clone_size: -; d_call: TRBD2; v_call: TRBV28; cdr3_aa: CASSFSAGGFYNEQFF; cdr3_nt: TGTGCCAGCAGTTTCTCTGCGGGAGGGTTCTACAATGAGCAGTTCTTC
j_call: TRBJ2-3; clone_size: -; d_call: -; v_call: TRBV5-1; cdr3_aa: CASSLAGGVTDTQYF; cdr3_nt: TGCGCCAGCAGCTTGGCTGGGGGCGTCACAGATACGCAGTATTTT
j_call: TRBJ1-5; clone_size: -; d_call: -; v_call: TRBV5-5; cdr3_aa: CASSLGTASNQPQHF; cdr3_nt: TGTGCCAGCAGCTTGGGGACAGCAAGCAATCAGCCCCAGCATTTT
j_call: TRBJ2-5; clone_size: -; d_call: TRBD2; v_call: TRBV18; cdr3_aa: CASSSAGAAETQYF; cdr3_nt: TGTGCCAGCTCATCAGCGGGAGCTGCAGAGACCCAGTACTTC
j_call: TRBJ2-2; clone_size: few; d_call: TRBD1; v_call: TRBV11-3; cdr3_aa: CASSPSSDRGELFF; cdr3_nt: TGTGCCAGCAGCCCAAGTTCGGACAGGGGGGAGCTGTTTTTT
j_call: TRBJ1-5; clone_size: -; d_call: TRBD1; v_call: TRBV2; cdr3_aa: CASSTGTGAPSAQHF; cdr3_nt: TGTGCCAGCAGTACCGGGACAGGGGCCCCTTCAGCCCAGCATTTT
j_call: TRBJ2-3; clone_size: -; d_call: TRBD1; v_call: TRBV6-5; cdr3_aa: CASKGSTGVPDTQYF; cdr3_nt: TGTGCCAGCAAAGGGTCGACAGGGGTTCCAGATACGCAGTATTTT
j_call: TRBJ2-3; clone_size: -; d_call: -; v_call: TRBV19; cdr3_aa: CASSIARSTDTQYF; cdr3_nt: TGTGCCAGTAGTATCGCCCGGAGCACAGATACGCAGTATTTT
j_call: TRBJ1-1; clone_size: once; d_call: -; v_call: TRBV5-6; cdr3_aa: CASSLRQGNTEAFF; cdr3_nt: TGTGCCAGCAGCTTGCGGCAGGGGAACACTGAAGCTTTCTTT
j_call: TRBJ2-7; clone_size: -; d_call: -; v_call: TRBV19; cdr3_aa: CASSIDTRELTYEQYF; cdr3_nt: TGTGCCAGTAGTATAGATACCCGGGAGCTCACCTACGAGCAGTACTTC
j_call: TRBJ2-3; clone_size: -; d_call: -; v_call: TRBV5-6; cdr3_aa: CASSQGPPDTQYF; cdr3_nt: TGTGCCAGCAGCCAGGGTCCACCAGATACGCAGTATTTT
j_call: TRBJ1-1; clone_size: -; d_call: TRBD1; v_call: TRBV7-2; cdr3_aa: CASSFGGQESRNTEAFF; cdr3_nt: TGTGCCAGCAGCTTCGGGGGACAGGAAAGCAGGAACACTGAAGCTTTCTTT
j_call: TRBJ1-2; clone_size: -; d_call: -; v_call: TRBV28; cdr3_aa: CASSSLYGYTF; cdr3_nt: TGTGCCAGCAGTTCTCTCTATGGCTACACCTTC
j_call: TRBJ1-4; clone_size: -; d_call: -; v_call: TRBV30; cdr3_aa: CAWSAPGISEKLFF; cdr3_nt: TGTGCCTGGAGTGCCCCCGGGATTTCTGAAAAACTGTTTTTT
j_call: TRBJ2-1; clone_size: -; d_call: TRBD1; v_call: TRBV25-1; cdr3_aa: CASSEGLGQGRSNNEQFF; cdr3_nt: TGTGCCAGCAGCGAAGGCTTAGGACAGGGGAGGTCCAACAATGAGCAGTTCTTC
j_call: TRBJ2-3; clone_size: -; d_call: -; v_call: TRBV20-1; cdr3_aa: CSASSQLGTFTDTQYF; cdr3_nt: TGCAGTGCTAGTTCTCAACTCGGGACTTTCACAGATACGCAGTATTTT
j_call: TRBJ2-7; clone_size: -; d_call: TRBD2; v_call: TRBV5-4; cdr3_aa: CASSLARAGLPYEQYF; cdr3_nt: TGTGCCAGCAGCTTGGCGCGAGCGGGGTTACCCTACGAGCAGTACTTC
j_call: TRBJ2-3; clone_size: -; d_call: -; v_call: TRBV3-1/TRBV3-2; cdr3_aa: CASSPRAPDTQYF; cdr3_nt: TGTGCCAGCAGCCCGCGGGCCCCAGATACGCAGTATTTT
j_call: TRBJ1-1; clone_size: -; d_call: -; v_call: TRBV5-1; cdr3_aa: CASSLREGGNTEAFF; cdr3_nt: TGCGCCAGCAGCTTGAGGGAGGGAGGGAACACTGAAGCTTTCTTT
j_call: TRBJ1-4; clone_size: -; d_call: -; v_call: TRBV28; cdr3_aa: CASSFRGGWSF; cdr3_nt: TGTGCCAGCAGTTTTAGGGGAGGATGGAGCTTT
j_call: TRBJ1-5; clone_size: -; d_call: -; v_call: TRBV4-1; cdr3_aa: CASSLNPTGQGQPQHF; cdr3_nt: TGCGCCAGCAGTCTCAATCCCACAGGGCAGGGTCAGCCCCAGCATTTT
j_call: TRBJ1-1; clone_size: -; d_call: -; v_call: TRBV7-6; cdr3_aa: CASSLVPGNTEAFF; cdr3_nt: TGTGCCAGCAGCTTAGTTCCGGGGAACACTGAAGCTTTCTTT
j_call: TRBJ2-2; clone_size: few; d_call: -; v_call: TRBV5-1; cdr3_aa: CASSLPTSSGELFF; cdr3_nt: TGCGCCAGCAGCCTTCCGACTAGTTCCGGGGAGCTGTTTTTT
j_call: TRBJ1-2; clone_size: -; d_call: -; v_call: TRBV6-5; cdr3_aa: CASNRKGHYGYTF; cdr3_nt: TGTGCCAGCAACAGGAAAGGGCACTATGGCTACACCTTC
j_call: TRBJ1-1; clone_size: -; d_call: -; v_call: TRBV7-9; cdr3_aa: CASSFGSGLEAFF; cdr3_nt: TGTGCCAGCAGCTTCGGATCAGGACTAGAAGCTTTCTTT
j_call: TRBJ1-6; clone_size: -; d_call: TRBD1; v_call: TRBV3-1/TRBV3-2; cdr3_aa: CASSTGVNSPLHF; cdr3_nt: TGTGCCAGCAGTACAGGGGTAAATTCACCCCTCCACTTT
j_call: TRBJ2-1; clone_size: -; d_call: -; v_call: TRBV2; cdr3_aa: CASSELLRGVDEQFF; cdr3_nt: TGTGCCAGCAGTGAACTACTAAGGGGTGTCGATGAGCAGTTCTTC
j_call: TRBJ2-7; clone_size: -; d_call: TRBD2; v_call: TRBV4-2; cdr3_aa: CASSQELAGEQYF; cdr3_nt: TGTGCCAGCAGCCAAGAACTAGCGGGGGAGCAGTACTTC
j_call: TRBJ2-7; clone_size: -; d_call: TRBD2; v_call: TRBV4-1; cdr3_aa: CASSQTEREVNEQYF; cdr3_nt: TGCGCCAGCAGCCAAACGGAGCGGGAGGTCAACGAGCAGTACTTC
j_call: TRBJ1-5; clone_size: -; d_call: -; v_call: TRBV19; cdr3_aa: CASSIGAQGPQHF; cdr3_nt: TGTGCCAGTAGTATTGGGGCGCAGGGACCCCAGCATTTT
j_call: TRBJ2-1; clone_size: -; d_call: -; v_call: TRBV29-1; cdr3_aa: CSTPSAGASGYNEQFF; cdr3_nt: TGCAGCACCCCATCGGCGGGGGCTTCAGGCTACAATGAGCAGTTCTTC
j_call: TRBJ1-2; clone_size: -; d_call: -; v_call: TRBV5-4; cdr3_aa: CASSSARHRYGYTF; cdr3_nt: TGTGCCAGCAGCTCGGCGAGACACCGCTATGGCTACACCTTC
j_call: TRBJ2-1; clone_size: -; d_call: -; v_call: TRBV10-3; cdr3_aa: CAISEELASSNIRDNEQFF; cdr3_nt: TGTGCCATCAGTGAGGAGCTGGCTAGCTCGAATATTCGGGACAATGAGCAGTTCTTC
j_call: TRBJ1-2; clone_size: -; d_call: -; v_call: TRBV19; cdr3_aa: CASSIASANYGYTF; cdr3_nt: TGTGCCAGTAGTATAGCTTCAGCGAACTATGGCTACACCTTC
j_call: TRBJ1-6; clone_size: -; d_call: TRBD1; v_call: TRBV6-5; cdr3_aa: CASSRGQGSSPLHF; cdr3_nt: TGTGCCAGCAGTCGCGGACAGGGGAGTTCACCCCTCCACTTT
j_call: TRBJ1-5; clone_size: -; d_call: -; v_call: TRBV24-1; cdr3_aa: CATSGDTSNQPQHF; cdr3_nt: TGTGCCACCAGTGGGGACACTAGCAATCAGCCCCAGCATTTT
j_call: TRBJ2-1; clone_size: -; d_call: -; v_call: TRBV12-3/TRBV12-4; cdr3_aa: CASRRDSYNEQFF; cdr3_nt: TGTGCCAGCAGGCGGGACAGTTACAATGAGCAGTTCTTC
j_call: TRBJ1-6; clone_size: -; d_call: TRBD1; v_call: TRBV5-1; cdr3_aa: CASSLGVPDRAIVPLHF; cdr3_nt: TGCGCCAGCAGCTTGGGAGTGCCGGACAGGGCGATAGTACCCCTCCACTTT
j_call: TRBJ1-3; clone_size: -; d_call: TRBD1; v_call: TRBV29-1; cdr3_aa: CSVEGSTGGGNTIYF; cdr3_nt: TGCAGCGTTGAAGGGTCAACAGGGGGTGGAAACACCATATATTTT
j_call: TRBJ2-5; clone_size: -; d_call: -; v_call: TRBV25-1; cdr3_aa: CASSELGGKETQYF; cdr3_nt: TGTGCCAGCAGTGAATTAGGGGGAAAAGAGACCCAGTACTTC
j_call: TRBJ2-5; clone_size: -; d_call: TRBD2; v_call: TRBV5-4; cdr3_aa: CASSIASGGGKETQYF; cdr3_nt: TGTGCCAGCAGCATCGCTAGCGGGGGGGGTAAAGAGACCCAGTACTTC